These 26 T cell receptor beta chains originate from one sample sequenced in a study of blood T cell repertoires in COVID-19. This table comes from immunoSEQ multiplex PCR, and its TCRdb copy is limited to in-frame clones, with some not included. The top ten clones hold about 16% of a sample with tens of thousands of clones, around 82% of them seen once. Sequenced: peripheral blood. These receptors all come from a human donor in a cohort sampled during active COVID-19.

This clone was seen more than once but under ten times. The chain uses TRBV3-1 (or the pseudogene TRBV3-2) and TRBJ2-1; 9 nucleotides line up with TRBD2. V shed 0 bases, J shed 6 bases, and the junction held 6 bases outside the gene matches. The CDR3 runs to 16 residues. Germline lookup yields CDR1 LGHDT and CDR2 YNNKEL (reference sequence). The CDR3 reads CASSQEFSGRGNEQFF. The CDR3 DNA reads as TGTGCCAGCAGCCAAGAATTTAGCGGGAGAGGCAATGAGCAGTTCTTC.

J is TRBJ2-7 and V is TRBV5-6; 12 nucleotides agree with TRBD2. The CDR3 covers 17 residues. Germline loops: CDR1 SGHDT, CDR2 YYEEEE. The ends lost 3 bases at V and 0 bases at J; junction bases unmatched: 7. The CDR3 loop is CASSYRTSGTLSYEQYF. The CDR3 nucleotides are TGTGCCAGCAGCTACCGGACTAGCGGGACCCTCTCCTACGAGCAGTACTTC. Supplemented by reference TRBV5-6 and TRBJ2-7, the full variable domain reads DAGVTQSPTHLIKTRGQQVTLRCSPKSGHDTVSWYQQALGQGPQFIFQYYEEEERQRGNFPDRFSGHQFPNYSSELNVNALLLGDSALYLCASSYRTSGTLSYEQYFGPGTRLTVT.

The V gene is TRBV4-1, the J gene TRBJ2-1, with TRBD2 matching 7 bases. This CDR3 has 18 residues. From germline, CDR1 is MGHRA and CDR2 YSYEKL. J lost 4 bases, V lost 1 base, and 13 bases had no gene match. CDR3 in DNA: TGCGCCAGCAGCCAAGGGGTCACTAGCGAGAGAACGTACAATGAGCAGTTCTTC. Residues: CASSQGVTSERTYNEQFF.

In this sample, this clone turned up once. V gene TRBV6-2 or TRBV6-3 combines with J gene TRBJ1-1, with a possible D match to TRBD1 (6 bases). Deletions cut 0 bases from V and 1 base from J, with 18 bases between. Germline CDR1 and CDR2: MNHEY and SVGEGT. CDR3 length: 18 amino acids. The CDR3 DNA follows: TGTGCCAGCAGTTACTCGGATCCTTCGGGGGGGCGGAACACTGAAGCTTTCTTT. Translation: CASSYSDPSGGRNTEAFF.

On this clone itself: Relative to the germline gene, one junction end is altered; a read error may explain this. This chain connects TRBV7-7 to TRBJ1-2, with TRBD1 matching 8 bases. Per germline, CDR1 SSHAT and CDR2 FNYEAQ (reference sequence). The length of the CDR3 is 19 residues. CDR3 residues: CASSLAGYYGQGRNYGYTF. In DNA, the CDR3 is TGTGCTAGCAGCTTAGCGGGGTACTACGGACAGGGACGAAACTATGGCTACACCTTC.

This clone was observed a few times. The V gene is TRBV18, the J gene TRBJ2-7, with D unclear. This CDR3 has 12 residues. Germline CDR1 and CDR2: KGHSH and LQKENI. Trimming left V 5 bases short and J 2 bases short, with 7 bases between. CDR3 DNA sequence: TGTGCCAGCTCAGCGAAAACCTACGAGCAGTACTTC. Protein sequence: CASSAKTYEQYF.

CDR3 sequence reads: CAIKRGSEAFF. The CDR3 nucleotides are TGTGCCATCAAAAGGGGGAGTGAAGCTTTCTTT. J is TRBJ1-1 and V is TRBV19; a weak D match, TRBD1 (6 bases). The CDR3 extends over 11 amino acids. The germline CDR1 and CDR2 sequences are LNHDA and SQIVND (reference sequence). V dropped 10 bases and J dropped 7 bases, with 13 bases sitting between them.

The chain has TRBV7-2 and TRBJ2-2; 8 positions match TRBD1. The CDR3 length is 15 residues. Germline V gene lookup returns CDR1 SGHTA and CDR2 FQGNSA. The trim removed 5 bases at V and 2 bases at J, leaving 4 bases unmatched. CDR3 sequence (DNA): TGTGCCAGCAGCCTAGGACAGGGAAACACCGGGGAGCTGTTTTTT. As protein: CASSLGQGNTGELFF. Looking up the rest from reference TRBV7-2 and TRBJ2-2 gives the full variable domain: GAGVSQSPSNKVTEKGKDVELRCDPISGHTALYWYRQSLGQGLEFLIYFQGNSAPDKSGLPSDRFSAERTGGSVSTLTIQRTQQEDSAVYLCASSLGQGNTGELFFGEGSRLTVL.

This clone appeared a single time. V gene TRBV30 combines with J gene TRBJ2-3; possible D gene TRBD2, 5 bases. The CDR3 has 15 amino acids. CDR1 is GTSNPN, CDR2 SVGIG, per germline (reference sequence). V shed 0 bases and J shed 2 bases, with 12 bases lying between them. Here the CDR3 reads CAWSVGPRDTDTQYF. The CDR3 DNA reads TGTGCCTGGAGTGTAGGGCCCCGGGACACAGATACGCAGTATTTT.

This sequence joins TRBV27 and TRBJ2-7; 9 positions agree with TRBD2. The ends lost 1 base at V and 2 bases at J; junction bases unmatched: 3. This CDR3 region has 15 residues. In germline, CDR1 is MNHEY, CDR2 SMNVEV (reference sequence). For the CDR3, the DNA is TGTGCCAGCAGTTTATTTAGCGGGAGTGCCTACGAGCAGTACTTC. Translating gives CASSLFSGSAYEQYF.

The chain links TRBV20-1 to TRBJ1-5; D not certain. Looked up from germline, CDR1 is DFQATT and CDR2 is SNEGSKA (reference sequence). The CDR3 extends over 12 amino acids. Trimming left V 3 bases short and J 5 bases short, with 8 bases between. CDR3 DNA sequence: TGCAGTGCTAGTATCGGGGATCAGCCCCAGCATTTT. This sequence encodes CSASIGDQPQHF.

This chain joins TRBV6-1 and TRBJ2-5; D is possibly TRBD2 (5 bases). V lost 0 bases, J lost 7 bases, and 12 bases lay in between. CDR1 is MNHNS, CDR2 SASEGT, per germline. The CDR3 covers 14 residues. The CDR3 DNA is TGTGCCAGCAGTGAAGCGAACGGGGTTGGGACCCAGTACTTC. Translation: CASSEANGVGTQYF.

The table lists this clone with a few counts. The gene calls are TRBV6-1 and TRBJ2-3; 10 bases fit TRBD1. The trim removed 2 bases at V and 2 bases at J, leaving 4 bases unmatched. Looked up from germline, CDR1 is MNHNS and CDR2 is SASEGT. The CDR3 loop spans 16 amino acids. The DNA of the CDR3 is TGTGCCAGCAGTGAAAACGACAGGGGGCACACAGATACGCAGTATTTT. This translates into CASSENDRGHTDTQYF.

The J gene is TRBJ2-7, the V gene TRBV24-1; 10 nucleotides line up with TRBD2. The CDR3 runs 15 residues. Trimming removed 3 bases from V and 4 bases from J; junction bases left unmatched: 5. CDR1 and CDR2 from the germline V gene are KGHDR and SFDVKD. CDR3 residues: CATSDTGTSVYEQYF. Written as DNA, the CDR3 is TGTGCCACCAGTGATACCGGGACTAGCGTTTACGAGCAGTACTTC.

J is TRBJ2-3 and V is TRBV24-1; tentative D call: TRBD2 (6 bases). V lost 7 bases and J lost 0, with 13 bases in between. Germline-derived CDR1 and CDR2 are KGHDR and SFDVKD. CDR3 length equals 15 residues. DNA of the CDR3: TGTGCCACCAGCGCCACAGGACTAAGCACAGATACGCAGTATTTT. Its translation: CATSATGLSTDTQYF.

The V and J genes are TRBV4-1 and TRBJ2-1; 14 bases are a match to TRBD2. From germline, CDR1 is MGHRA and CDR2 YSYEKL. The CDR3 length is 19 residues. The V gene end was trimmed by 1 base and the J gene end by 0 bases; junction bases not matched to a gene: 5. In nucleotides, the CDR3 is TGCGCCAGCAGCCAAGGACTAGCGGGAGGGCCCAGCTCCTACAATGAGCAGTTCTTC. It is translated as CASSQGLAGGPSSYNEQFF.

The V gene is TRBV19, the J gene TRBJ1-5; possible D gene TRBD1, 5 bases. Germline V lookup: CDR1 LNHDA, CDR2 SQIVND (reference sequence). V was clipped by 3 bases and J by 2 bases, with 8 bases between them. The CDR3 totals 14 residues. The CDR3 protein is CASSIQGGNQPQHF. In DNA form, the CDR3 reads TGTGCCAGTAGTATCCAAGGGGGCAATCAGCCCCAGCATTTT. The full variable domain, rest sourced from reference TRBV19 and TRBJ1-5, is DGGITQSPKYLFRKEGQNVTLSCEQNLNHDAMYWYRQDPGQGLRLIYYSQIVNDFQKGDIAEGYSVSREKKESFPLTVTSAQKNPTAFYLCASSIQGGNQPQHFGDGTRLSIL.

This sequence joins TRBV6-5 and TRBJ1-4, with 9 positions matching TRBD1. Losses at the gene ends were 6 bases for V and 7 bases for J; bases not matched to a gene: 3. The CDR3 contains 13 residues. The germline CDR1 and CDR2 sequences are MNHEY and SVGAGI. This CDR3 reads CASRTGGVEKLFF. The CDR3, as DNA: TGTGCCAGCAGGACAGGGGGTGTTGAAAAACTGTTTTTT.

This clone was counted between two and nine times. The chain combines TRBV11-3 with TRBJ1-6, with D possibly being TRBD1 (6 bases). V shed 3 bases and J shed 8 bases, with 14 bases lying between them. Germline CDR1 SGHNT, CDR2 YENEEA. This CDR3 region has 15 residues. CDR3 sequence reads: CASSLGGGLDSPLHF. In DNA form, the CDR3 reads TGTGCCAGCAGCTTGGGAGGGGGACTGGATTCACCCCTCCACTTT.

V and J are TRBV28 and TRBJ2-2; TRBD1 might be the D (7 bases). Trimming removed 2 bases from V and 3 bases from J, with 10 bases in between. Germline assignment: CDR1 MDHEN and CDR2 SYDVKM. CDR3 length: 15 residues. DNA of the CDR3: TGTGCCAGCAGTTTAACAGGGGACTACACCGGGGAGCTGTTTTTT. Protein: CASSLTGDYTGELFF.

This sequence joins TRBV5-4 and TRBJ2-7, with TRBD2 identical over 8 bases. Germline trimming cut 2 bases from V and 4 bases from J; bases unmatched to any gene: 5. CDR1 and CDR2 from the germline V gene are SGHNT and YYREEE (reference sequence). The CDR3 totals 14 residues. CDR3 DNA: TGTGCCAGCAGCTTAGCGGGAGCTATATACGAGCAGTACTTC. Encoded protein: CASSLAGAIYEQYF.

The CDR3 sequence is CASSKNQGAAGGYTF. DNA of the CDR3: TGCGCCAGCAGCAAAAATCAGGGGGCAGCGGGAGGCTACACCTTC. J is TRBJ1-2 and V is TRBV5-1; 8 bases line up with TRBD1. CDR3 size: 15 residues. V trimming: 4 bases; J trimming: 8 bases; junction bases outside the gene matches: 13. From germline, CDR1 is SGHRS and CDR2 YFSETQ.

The chain is built from TRBV20-1 and TRBJ2-7; 11 nucleotides align to TRBD2. Germline V CDR1 and CDR2: DFQATT, SNEGSKA (reference sequence). V shed 3 bases, J shed 4 bases, and the junction held 14 bases outside the gene matches. This CDR3 comprises 17 residues. CDR3 DNA: TGCAGTGCTAGTTTTTTAGTAGCGGGAGGGCCTGGGTACGAGCAGTACTTC. It encodes CSASFLVAGGPGYEQYF.

V and J are TRBV10-3 and TRBJ2-2; TRBD1 matches at 7 bases. Germline V gene sequence: CDR1 ENHRY, CDR2 SYGVKD. V shed 2 bases and J 5 bases; nucleotides not matched to a gene: 8. CDR3 length: 16 residues. The CDR3 reads CAISEAGRGHTGELFF. DNA for the CDR3: TGTGCCATCAGTGAGGCGGGTAGGGGGCATACCGGGGAGCTGTTTTTT.

There are a few counts of this clone. The chain employs TRBV6-5 and TRBJ1-5; 12 bases agree with TRBD1. V was clipped by 5 bases and J by 6 bases; unmatched bases: 5. CDR3 length: 15 amino acids. Germline V gene sequence: CDR1 MNHEY, CDR2 SVGAGI. CDR3 loop: CASSRDRGQGQPQHF. The CDR3 nucleotides read TGTGCCAGCAGTCGGGACAGGGGGCAAGGTCAGCCCCAGCATTTT.

This clone turned up a few times. V gene TRBV28 combines with J gene TRBJ2-7; 8 nucleotides align to TRBD1. Germline V lookup: CDR1 MDHEN, CDR2 SYDVKM. Unmatched junction bases numbered 7, after V lost 7 bases and J lost 2 bases. CDR3 length: 14 amino acids. The CDR3 protein is CASTRDRLAYEQYF. The CDR3 DNA is TGTGCCAGCACTAGGGACAGGCTAGCCTACGAGCAGTACTTC.